One sample yielded the 23 T cell receptor beta chains listed below, sequenced in a study of cytomegalovirus exposure and HLA in healthy donors. Vbeta (60) and Jbeta (13) primers were used in the PCR. Sequenced by immunoSEQ multiplex PCR; TCRdb stores in-frame clones only, minus some. The sample has some 120,000 clones, just under 75% seen once. Sequencing was carried out using PBMCs. Receptors originate from a human donor in good health.

This chain connects TRBV6-1 to TRBJ2-2, with 9 bases lining up with TRBD2. V was clipped by 4 bases and J by 0 bases; unmatched bases: 6. Germline CDR1 is MNHNS and CDR2 is SASEGT. This CDR3 has 17 residues. CDR3: CASSVRLAEANTGELFF. For the CDR3, the DNA is TGTGCCAGCAGTGTAAGACTAGCGGAGGCGAACACCGGGGAGCTGTTTTTT.

V is TRBV7-6 and J is TRBJ1-1; TRBD1 agrees at 7 bases. Germline CDR1 SGHVS, CDR2 FNYEAQ. This CDR3 region has 16 residues. V was pared by 5 bases and J by 1 base, with 10 bases of the junction left unmatched. CDR3 region: CASSLLPGQPNTEAFF. DNA of the CDR3: TGTGCCAGCAGCCTTCTTCCGGGACAGCCGAACACTGAAGCTTTCTTT.

This clone appeared once. The chain recombines TRBV5-1 with TRBJ2-6; 8 nucleotides line up with TRBD1. Germline CDR1 is SGHRS and CDR2 is YFSETQ. The CDR3 runs 18 residues. V shed 5 bases, J shed 2 bases, and the junction held 12 bases outside the gene matches. The CDR3 DNA is TGCGCCAGCAGGGAAACAGGGGGAGGCTTTGCTGGGGCCAACGTCCTGACTTTC. Residues: CASRETGGGFAGANVLTF. Combining the CDR3 with reference TRBV5-1 and TRBJ2-6 gives the whole variable domain KAGVTQTPRYLIKTRGQQVTLSCSPISGHRSVSWYQQTPGQGLQFLFEYFSETQRNKGNFPGRFSGRQFSNSRSEMNVSTLELGDSALYLCASRETGGGFAGANVLTFGAGSRLTVL.

This clone was seen more than once but under ten times. The J gene is TRBJ2-7, the V gene TRBV6-1; D ambiguous. CDR1 and CDR2 (germline): MNHNS, SASEGT. The CDR3 has 11 residues. Trimming took off 3 bases at V and 4 bases at J, with 4 bases between the two ends. CDR3 in amino acids: CASSDRYEQYF. The CDR3, as DNA: TGTGCCAGCAGTGACAGGTACGAGCAGTACTTC.

The genes are TRBV11-2 and TRBJ2-1; D unclear. V was clipped by 1 base and J by 9 bases, with 16 bases between them. The V gene's germline CDR1 is SGHAT and CDR2 FQNNGV. The CDR3 totals 15 residues. CDR3 in amino acids: CASSLALVLAGEQFF. CDR3 in DNA: TGTGCCAGCAGCTTAGCATTGGTCTTAGCTGGTGAGCAGTTCTTC.

The CDR3 region has the DNA TGTGCCAGCAGCTTAGGGCGGGGCCTGGGCACTGAAGCTTTCTTT. It codes for CASSLGRGLGTEAFF. The V call is TRBV7-2, the J call TRBJ1-1; tentative D call: TRBD1 (5 bases). There are 15 residues in the CDR3. Trimming pared 1 base from V and 4 bases from J, leaving 13 bases between. CDR1 SGHTA and CDR2 FQGNSA come from the germline V gene.

V is TRBV28 and J is TRBJ2-5; D is perhaps TRBD1 (6 bases). This CDR3 comprises 16 residues. CDR1 and CDR2 (germline): MDHEN, SYDVKM. Between the trimmed V and J ends, which lost 7 bases and 7 bases, there was a span of 25 bases. CDR3 region: CASIPSEGVAPGTQYF. Here the CDR3 DNA reads TGTGCCAGCATCCCCTCAGAGGGGGTGGCCCCTGGGACCCAGTACTTC.

J is TRBJ2-7 and V is TRBV7-6, with D possibly TRBD2 on 5 matching bases. The CDR3 totals 14 residues. V was pared by 5 bases and J by 2 bases, with 13 bases between. Germline V gene lookup returns CDR1 SGHVS and CDR2 FNYEAQ. The CDR3 sequence is CASSRLLGTYEQYF. The CDR3 DNA sequence: TGTGCCAGCAGCCGCCTACTCGGGACCTACGAGCAGTACTTC.

This chain connects TRBV7-6 to TRBJ2-3, with 12 bases aligning to TRBD2. This CDR3 is built from 17 residues. Trimming removed 1 base from V and 9 bases from J; junction bases left unmatched: 11. CDR1 is SGHVS and CDR2 is FNYEAQ in the germline V gene. CDR3 loop: CASSLGRGQLAGGTQYF. In DNA, the CDR3 is TGTGCCAGCAGCTTAGGTAGAGGGCAACTAGCGGGGGGAACGCAGTATTTT.

The chain combines TRBV2 with TRBJ1-1; 11 nucleotides align to TRBD1. This CDR3 is built from 14 residues. Germline trimming cut 5 bases from V and 4 bases from J; bases unmatched to any gene: 3. The V gene's germline CDR1 is SNHLY and CDR2 FYNNEI. In nucleotides, the CDR3 is TGTGCCAGCAGTAGAGGGACAGGGGGCACTGAAGCTTTCTTT. Its translation is CASSRGTGGTEAFF.

This clone was seen a handful of times. The chain joins TRBV30 to TRBJ2-5, with 9 bases fitting TRBD2. Germline trimming cut 0 bases from V and 5 bases from J; bases unmatched to any gene: 10. This CDR3 region has 16 residues. Germline V lookup: CDR1 GTSNPN, CDR2 SVGIG (reference sequence). For the CDR3, the DNA is TGTGCCTGGAGTGTAGGGGTAGCGGGAGTAGATGAGACCCAGTACTTC. It translates to CAWSVGVAGVDETQYF.

The V and J genes are TRBV6-5 and TRBJ2-1; TRBD2 might be the D (6 bases). Trimming cost V 6 bases and J 10 bases, with 10 bases left between them. CDR1 is MNHEY, CDR2 SVGAGI, per germline. The CDR3 length is 11 residues. CDR3 region: CASRTSGEQFF. Here the CDR3 DNA reads TGTGCCAGCAGGACTAGTGGGGAGCAGTTCTTC.

The chain employs TRBV7-3 and TRBJ2-2, with TRBD1 as a possible D gene (7 bases). V lost 2 bases and J lost 4, with 11 bases in between. This CDR3 has 15 amino acids. CDR1 SGHTA and CDR2 FQGTGA come from the germline V gene. CDR3 nucleotides: TGTGCCAGCAGCTTAGACAGGGAGGTCACCGGGGAGCTGTTTTTT. Translating gives CASSLDREVTGELFF.

V usage is TRBV7-9 and J usage is TRBJ2-1, with a possible D match to TRBD2 (6 bases). V gave up 1 base and J gave up 7 bases, with 17 bases separating them. This CDR3 spans 16 amino acids. The germline V gene has CDR1 SEHNR and CDR2 FQNEAQ (reference sequence). CDR3 nucleotide sequence: TGTGCCAGCAGCTTAGGCGCTAGGGGACTCGGGAATGAGCAGTTCTTC. Translated: CASSLGARGLGNEQFF.

The J gene is TRBJ2-3, the V gene TRBV6-1, with D possibly being TRBD1 (5 bases). CDR1 is MNHNS, CDR2 SASEGT, per germline. Between the trimmed V and J ends, which lost 7 bases and 2 bases, there was a span of 13 bases. The CDR3 runs to 14 residues. The CDR3 bases are TGTGCCAGCACCCTGCCGGACAACACAGATACGCAGTATTTT. As protein: CASTLPDNTDTQYF.

The V call is TRBV7-9, the J call TRBJ1-4, with 9 bases lining up with TRBD1. The germline V gene encodes CDR1 SEHNR and CDR2 FQNEAQ (reference sequence). Trimming took 3 bases from V and 1 from J; bases not matched to a gene: 6. The CDR3 runs 17 residues. This CDR3 reads CASSLTGGILTNEKLFF. CDR3 nucleotide sequence: TGTGCCAGCAGCTTGACAGGGGGAATCCTAACTAATGAAAAACTGTTTTTT.

This clone came up once. This chain joins TRBV7-9 and TRBJ1-2; 11 bases match TRBD1. The germline CDR1 and CDR2 sequences are SEHNR and FQNEAQ (reference sequence). The CDR3 has 15 residues. V lost 4 bases and J lost 4; bases outside the gene matches: 5. The CDR3 DNA reads as TGTGCCAGCAGCTCGAAGGGACAGGGGGTCTATGGCTACACCTTC. Translated, it gives CASSSKGQGVYGYTF.

The rearrangement joins TRBV28 to TRBJ1-5, with 8 bases identical to TRBD1. The ends lost 6 bases at V and 1 base at J; junction bases unmatched: 11. The CDR3 has 17 residues. CDR1 and CDR2 (germline): MDHEN, SYDVKM. DNA of the CDR3: TGTGCCAGCAGCAAAGATCAGGGGGCGGGGAGCAATCAGCCCCAGCATTTT. The encoded protein is CASSKDQGAGSNQPQHF.

This clone was found a few times. The gene calls are TRBV6-5 and TRBJ1-1, with TRBD1 identical over 8 bases. CDR1 is MNHEY, CDR2 SVGAGI, per germline. V was clipped by 4 bases and J by 4 bases; unmatched bases: 8. This CDR3 has 15 residues. CDR3 protein: CASSSSSRGRTEAFF. CDR3 coding DNA: TGTGCCAGCAGTTCGAGCTCCAGGGGGCGCACTGAAGCTTTCTTT.

V is TRBV7-6 and J is TRBJ2-3; unclear D gene. Looked up from germline, CDR1 is SGHVS and CDR2 is FNYEAQ. Trimming left V 5 bases short and J 4 bases short, with 7 bases between. The CDR3 runs to 12 residues. CDR3 amino acids: CASSPFADTQYF. CDR3 nucleotides: TGTGCCAGCAGCCCCTTTGCAGATACGCAGTATTTT.

V and J are TRBV6-6 and TRBJ1-3; D might be TRBD1 (6 bases). Trimming took off 5 bases at V and 2 bases at J, with 10 bases between the two ends. Germline V gene lookup returns CDR1 MNHNY and CDR2 SVGAGI (reference sequence). This CDR3 has 14 residues. The CDR3 region is CASSQGFAGNTIYF. In DNA, the CDR3 is TGTGCCAGCAGTCAGGGGTTTGCTGGAAACACCATATATTTT.

This chain joins TRBV7-9 and TRBJ1-5, with D possibly matching TRBD1 (5 bases). The CDR3 covers 18 residues. Germline V gene sequence: CDR1 SEHNR, CDR2 FQNEAQ (reference sequence). The ends were cut back, 0 bases at V and 0 bases at J, with 15 bases in the middle. The DNA for the CDR3 is TGTGCCAGCAGCTTAGCTGGGAGGGGCGGACTTAGCAATCAGCCCCAGCATTTT. This encodes CASSLAGRGGLSNQPQHF.

V usage is TRBV5-4 and J usage is TRBJ2-1; D remains ambiguous. CDR1 SGHNT and CDR2 YYREEE come from the germline V gene (reference sequence). CDR3 length: 14 amino acids. V shed 4 bases and J shed 5 bases, with 13 bases lying between them. CDR3 sequence: CASSLPRMDNEQFF. The CDR3 DNA reads as TGTGCCAGCAGCCTACCGCGGATGGACAATGAGCAGTTCTTC.